This paragraph covers one TCR beta chain sequence. Its antigen is still unknown. This record comes from a study of identical twins' blood T cells. Both ends of each TCR cDNA library bore sample-specific barcodes. Each CDR3 protein gets one entry after TCRdb re-called the 5' RACE reads with MiXCR. The sample includes 400,000 or so distinct CDR3 sequences, roughly 27% of them seen just once. General study findings and limits: Each donor's most abundant TCRbeta clonotypes shared more CDR3 sequences with her twin than unrelated donors.

Sequencing used PBMCs. This clonotype was sampled from a woman aged 18 to 55 in good health.

The CDR3 sequence: CASSQLLAGGLTDTQYF. CDR3 bases: TGCGCCAGCAGCCAATTACTAGCGGGGGGGCTCACAGATACGCAGTATTTT. The V call is TRBV4-1, the J call TRBJ2-3; 13 bases match TRBD2. Trimming cost V 2 bases and J 2 bases; bases outside gene matches: 4. There are 17 residues in the CDR3. Germline values: CDR1 MGHRA, CDR2 YSYEKL.